This record looks at one T cell receptor beta chain sequence and its context. This clone's antigen is unknown. There are no base qualities to consult, and no much larger clone falls within one base. This sample was included in a study of T-cell reconstitution after alpha-beta-depleted transplantation in children (dated by TCRdb to 2016 to 2017). Regarding the research as a whole: Using TCR repertoire profiling, the study followed T-cell immune reconstitution in a quantitative way in children after TCRalphabeta/CD19-depleted allogeneic hematopoietic cell transplantation. The paper as a whole reports these results and caveats: Over the following months the frequencies of hyperexpanded clones went down, and after one year T-cell counts and TCRbeta diversity were mostly credited to newly produced T cells. The apparently early alphabetaT-cell count recovery about two months after transplant was reportedly dependent on only several hundred rapidly expanded clones derived from non-depleted graft cells. In some patients, the high TCRbeta diversity seen at day 60 was put down to recipient T cells and intrathymic progenitors that had survived conditioning.

Library construction relied on PCR. Sequencer: Illumina HiSeq 2500. To normalize quantification of the TCRbeta repertoire, the TCR libraries were built with molecular barcoding that relied on unique molecular identifiers. TCRdb passed the public sequencing reads through fastp at Q25 and MiXCR, retaining productive beta sequences. Identical CDR3 protein sequences are pooled into one entry, listed with their most common genes and DNA. The sample table records some 460,000 distinct CDR3 sequences; 15% to 20% of these occur just once. The ten largest clones take up approximately 29% of the sample. Per the germline V gene, MDHEN is the CDR1 and SYDVKM is the CDR2. V is reduced by 2 bases and J by 0 bases, leaving a spacing of 8 bases between them. The CDR3 numbers 15 residues from cysteine through phenylalanine. Only CDR3 DNA remains: 45 bases, in frame from the first base. According to the study, the label for this sample's treatment or condition signals: allogeneic hematopoietic cell transplantation with graft depleted of TCRalphabeta T cells and CD19 B cells. The children who served as transplant recipients had been given grafts of TCRalphabeta/CD19-depleted allogeneic hematopoietic cells.

The TCR sequence derives from a boy under two years old who had a stem cell transplant for Wiskott-Aldrich syndrome, so the T cells may come from the graft donor. The sequencing here drew on PBMCs, mostly from graft donor cells, taken 360 days after TCRalphabeta/CD19-depleted stem cell transplant. The chain is assembled from TRBV28 and TRBJ1-3; possibly the D gene is TRBD1, per 5 matching bases. The nucleotides are TGTGCCAGCAGTTTACCAGGGCGCTCTGGAAACACCATATATTTT. Translated, it reads CASSLPGRSGNTIYF. Joined to the reference TRBV28 and TRBJ1-3 proteins, this CDR3 gives the full variable domain: DVKVTQSSRYLVKRTGEKVFLECVQDMDHENMFWYRQDPGLGLRLIYFSYDVKMKEKGDIPEGYSVSREKKERFSLILESASTNQTSMYLCASSLPGRSGNTIYFGEGSWLTVV.